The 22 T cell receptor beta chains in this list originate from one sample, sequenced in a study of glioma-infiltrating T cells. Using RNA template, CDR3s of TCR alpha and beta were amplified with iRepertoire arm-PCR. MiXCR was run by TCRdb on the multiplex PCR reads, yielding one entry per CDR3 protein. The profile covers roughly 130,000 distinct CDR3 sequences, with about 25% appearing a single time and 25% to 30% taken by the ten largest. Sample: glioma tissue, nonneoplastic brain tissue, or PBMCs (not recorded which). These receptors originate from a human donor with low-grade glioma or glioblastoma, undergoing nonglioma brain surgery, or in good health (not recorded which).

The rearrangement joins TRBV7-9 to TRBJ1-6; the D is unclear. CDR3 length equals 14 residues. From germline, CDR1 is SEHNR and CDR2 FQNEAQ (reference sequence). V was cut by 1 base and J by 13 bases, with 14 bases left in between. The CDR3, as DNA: TGTGCCAGCAGCTTAGGTGCAGTCAGTAGCCCCCTCCACTTT. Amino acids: CASSLGAVSSPLHF.

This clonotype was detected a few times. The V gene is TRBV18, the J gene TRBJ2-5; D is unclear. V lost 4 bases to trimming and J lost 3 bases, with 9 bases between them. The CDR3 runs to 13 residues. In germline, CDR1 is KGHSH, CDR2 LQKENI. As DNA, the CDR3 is TGTGCCAGCTCACTAGGGTTAGAAGAGACCCAGTACTTC. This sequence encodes CASSLGLEETQYF.

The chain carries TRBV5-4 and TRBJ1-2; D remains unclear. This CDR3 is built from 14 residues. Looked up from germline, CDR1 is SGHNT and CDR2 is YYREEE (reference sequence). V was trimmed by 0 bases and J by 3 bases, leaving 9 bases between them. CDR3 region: CASSLAPSDYGYTF. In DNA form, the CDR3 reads TGTGCCAGCAGCTTGGCCCCTTCGGACTATGGCTACACCTTC.

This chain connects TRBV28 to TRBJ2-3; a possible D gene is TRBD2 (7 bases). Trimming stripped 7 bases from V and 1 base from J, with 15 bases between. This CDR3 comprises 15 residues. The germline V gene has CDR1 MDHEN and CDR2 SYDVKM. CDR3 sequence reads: CASKGGGAGTDTQYF. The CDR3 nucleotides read TGTGCCAGCAAGGGAGGGGGGGCGGGCACAGATACGCAGTATTTT. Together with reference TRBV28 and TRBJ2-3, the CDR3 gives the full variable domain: DVKVTQSSRYLVKRTGEKVFLECVQDMDHENMFWYRQDPGLGLRLIYFSYDVKMKEKGDIPEGYSVSREKKERFSLILESASTNQTSMYLCASKGGGAGTDTQYFGPGTRLTVL.

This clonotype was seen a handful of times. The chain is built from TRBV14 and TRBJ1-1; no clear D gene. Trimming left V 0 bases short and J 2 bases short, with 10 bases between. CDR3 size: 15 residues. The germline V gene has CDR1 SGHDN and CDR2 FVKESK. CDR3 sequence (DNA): TGTGCCAGCAGCCAAGATTGGCGGATTAACACTGAAGCTTTCTTT. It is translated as CASSQDWRINTEAFF.

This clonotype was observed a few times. The CDR3: CASSENRDRVEKLFF. The CDR3 DNA reads TGTGCCAGCTCAGAAAACCGGGACAGGGTTGAAAAACTGTTTTTT. The chain carries TRBV18 and TRBJ1-4, with 9 bases that match TRBD1. CDR3 size: 15 residues. CDR1 KGHSH and CDR2 LQKENI come from the germline V gene. Trimming cost V 5 bases and J 7 bases; bases outside gene matches: 8.

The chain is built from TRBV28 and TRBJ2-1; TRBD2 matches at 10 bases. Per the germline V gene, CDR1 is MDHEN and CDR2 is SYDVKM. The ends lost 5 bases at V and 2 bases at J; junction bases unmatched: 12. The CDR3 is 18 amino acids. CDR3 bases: TGTGCCAGCAGTCCCTTCACCCCACTAGCGGGGACCTACAATGAGCAGTTCTTC. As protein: CASSPFTPLAGTYNEQFF.

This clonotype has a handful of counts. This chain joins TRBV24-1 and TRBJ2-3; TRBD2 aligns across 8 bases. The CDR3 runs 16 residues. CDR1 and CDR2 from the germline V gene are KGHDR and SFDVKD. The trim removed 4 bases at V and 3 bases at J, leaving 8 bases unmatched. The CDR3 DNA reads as TGTGCCACCAGTGACCCTTTGCGGGGGGTAACAGATACGCAGTATTTT. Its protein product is CATSDPLRGVTDTQYF.

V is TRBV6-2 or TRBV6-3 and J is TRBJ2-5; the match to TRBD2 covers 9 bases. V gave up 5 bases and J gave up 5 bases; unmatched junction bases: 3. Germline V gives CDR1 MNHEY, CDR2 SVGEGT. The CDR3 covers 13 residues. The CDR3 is CASSIAGVETQYF. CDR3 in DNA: TGTGCCAGCAGTATAGCGGGGGTTGAGACCCAGTACTTC.

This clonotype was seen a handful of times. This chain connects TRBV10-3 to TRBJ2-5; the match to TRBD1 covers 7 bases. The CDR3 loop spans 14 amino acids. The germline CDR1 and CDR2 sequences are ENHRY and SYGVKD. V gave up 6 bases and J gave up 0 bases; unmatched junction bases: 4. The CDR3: CAIRGDRDQETQYF. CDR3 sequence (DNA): TGTGCCATCAGGGGGGACAGAGACCAAGAGACCCAGTACTTC.

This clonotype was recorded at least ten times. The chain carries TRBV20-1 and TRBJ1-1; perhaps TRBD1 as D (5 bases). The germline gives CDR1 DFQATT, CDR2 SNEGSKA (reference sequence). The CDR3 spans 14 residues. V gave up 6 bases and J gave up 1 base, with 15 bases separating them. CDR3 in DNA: TGCAGTGCCAACACGGGGCCTCAGAACACTGAAGCTTTCTTT. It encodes CSANTGPQNTEAFF.

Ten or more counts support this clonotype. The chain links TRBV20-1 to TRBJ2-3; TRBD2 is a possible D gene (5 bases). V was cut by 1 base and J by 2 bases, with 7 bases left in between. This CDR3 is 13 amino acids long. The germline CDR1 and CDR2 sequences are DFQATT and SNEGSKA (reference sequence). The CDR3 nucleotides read TGCAGTGCTAGAGGGGAGTCCACAGATACGCAGTATTTT. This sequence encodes CSARGESTDTQYF.

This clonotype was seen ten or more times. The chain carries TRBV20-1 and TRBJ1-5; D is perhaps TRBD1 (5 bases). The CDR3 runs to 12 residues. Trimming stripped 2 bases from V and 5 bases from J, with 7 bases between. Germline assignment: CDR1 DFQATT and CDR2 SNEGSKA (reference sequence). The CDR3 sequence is CSARQGYQPQHF. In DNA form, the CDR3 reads TGCAGTGCTAGACAGGGCTATCAGCCCCAGCATTTT.

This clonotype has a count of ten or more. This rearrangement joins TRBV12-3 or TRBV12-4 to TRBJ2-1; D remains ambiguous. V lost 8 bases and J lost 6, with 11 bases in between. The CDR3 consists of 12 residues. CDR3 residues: CASQSLGNEQFF. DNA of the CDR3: TGTGCCAGCCAGTCTCTAGGCAATGAGCAGTTCTTC.

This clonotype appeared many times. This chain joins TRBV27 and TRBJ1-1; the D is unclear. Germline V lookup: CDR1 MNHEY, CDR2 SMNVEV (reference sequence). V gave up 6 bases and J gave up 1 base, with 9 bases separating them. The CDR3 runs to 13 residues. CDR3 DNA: TGTGCCAGCAGACAAGGGAGGAACACTGAAGCTTTCTTT. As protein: CASRQGRNTEAFF.

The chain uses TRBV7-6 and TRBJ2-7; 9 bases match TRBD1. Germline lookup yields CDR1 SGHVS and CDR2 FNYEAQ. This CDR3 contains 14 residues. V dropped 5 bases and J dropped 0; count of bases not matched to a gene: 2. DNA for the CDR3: TGTGCCAGCAGCGTGGGACAGGGCTCCTACGAGCAGTACGTC. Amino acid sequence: CASSVGQGSYEQYV.

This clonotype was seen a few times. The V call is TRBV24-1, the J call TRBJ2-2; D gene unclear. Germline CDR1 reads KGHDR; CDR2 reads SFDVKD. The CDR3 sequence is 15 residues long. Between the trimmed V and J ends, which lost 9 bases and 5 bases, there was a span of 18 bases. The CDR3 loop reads CATGSPEPRTGELFF. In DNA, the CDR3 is TGTGCCACCGGGTCACCAGAGCCGAGGACCGGGGAGCTGTTTTTT.

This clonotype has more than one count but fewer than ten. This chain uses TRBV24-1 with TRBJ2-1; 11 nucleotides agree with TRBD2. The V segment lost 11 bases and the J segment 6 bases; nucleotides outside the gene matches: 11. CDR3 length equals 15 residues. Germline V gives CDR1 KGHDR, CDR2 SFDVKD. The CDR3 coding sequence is TGTGCCAGCAGCCGGGGACTAGCGGTGGGCAATGAGCAGTTCTTC. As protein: CASSRGLAVGNEQFF.

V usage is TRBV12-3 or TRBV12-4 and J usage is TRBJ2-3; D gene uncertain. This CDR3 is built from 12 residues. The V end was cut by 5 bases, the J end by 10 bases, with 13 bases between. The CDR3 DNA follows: TGTGCCAGCAGTACCCCTCTGGGCTCGCAGTATTTT. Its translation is CASSTPLGSQYF.

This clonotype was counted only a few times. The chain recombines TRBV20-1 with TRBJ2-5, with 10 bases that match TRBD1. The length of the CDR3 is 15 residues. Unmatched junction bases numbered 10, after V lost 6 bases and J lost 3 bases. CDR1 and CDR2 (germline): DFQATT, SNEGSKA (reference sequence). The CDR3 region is CSALSGQGTKETQYF. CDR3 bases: TGCAGTGCCCTCTCGGGACAGGGGACCAAAGAGACCCAGTACTTC.

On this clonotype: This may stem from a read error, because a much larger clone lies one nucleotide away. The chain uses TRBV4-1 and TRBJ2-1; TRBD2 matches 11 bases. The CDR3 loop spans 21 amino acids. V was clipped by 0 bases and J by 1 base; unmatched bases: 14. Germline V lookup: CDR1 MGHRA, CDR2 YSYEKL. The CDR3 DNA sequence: TGCGCCAGCAGCCAAGATCGCGGTAGCGGGGGGGCCGTCGGTTCCTACAATGAGCAGTTCTTC. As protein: CASSQDRGSGGAVGSYNEQFF.

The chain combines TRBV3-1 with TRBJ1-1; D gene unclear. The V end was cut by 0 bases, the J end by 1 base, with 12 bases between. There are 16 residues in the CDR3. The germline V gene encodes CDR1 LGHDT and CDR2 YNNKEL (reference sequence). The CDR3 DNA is TGTGCCAGCAGCCAAGATCTGAGGACGGCGAACACTGAAGCTTTCTTT. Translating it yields CASSQDLRTANTEAFF.